This T cell receptor beta chain is drawn from a study of blood T cell repertoires in COVID-19. Generated by immunoSEQ multiplex PCR, the TCRdb table keeps only in-frame clones and is missing some. Of 180,000 or so clones listed, around 85% are singletons. V lost 3 bases and J lost 6, with 13 bases in between. The germline gives CDR1 MNHNS, CDR2 SASEGT. This CDR3 has 14 amino acids. This chain links TRBV6-1 with TRBJ2-3; D perhaps matches TRBD1 (6 bases). The sequencing input was peripheral blood. This clonotype originated in a man aged 45-65 years who had recovered from COVID-19. CDR3 residues: CASSERQGFDTQYF. Here the CDR3 DNA reads TGTGCCAGCAGTGAGCGGCAGGGGTTTGATACGCAGTATTTT.